These T cell receptor beta chains were read from a single sample in a study of cytomegalovirus exposure and HLA in healthy donors. Sequencing was performed with immunoSEQ multiplex PCR; in TCRdb, only in-frame clones are kept and a portion is missing. The repertoire includes 180,000 or so clones, roughly 85% of them detected once, and around 15% sits in the top ten. Sequencing was performed on PBMCs. The receptors derive from a man aged 50-59 years in good health and CMV-seropositive. Both conserved end residues are part of each CDR3. D genes are given only for firm matches. Clone size appears in some rows only: once, few, many, or a class for an expanded clone.

v_call	j_call	d_call	clone_size	cdr3_aa	cdr3_nt
TRBV7-9	TRBJ1-2	-	-	CASSLGAGYTF	TGTGCCAGCAGCTTAGGGGCTGGCTACACCTTC
TRBV5-1	TRBJ2-1	TRBD2	-	CASSLDGLAAYNEQFF	TGCGCCAGCAGCTTGGACGGACTAGCGGCTTACAATGAGCAGTTCTTC
TRBV10-3	TRBJ1-6	TRBD1	-	CASTGYNSPLHF	TGTGCGTCGACAGGGTATAATTCACCCCTCCACTTT
TRBV29-1	TRBJ2-1	TRBD2	-	CSVGGGTSGGYEQFF	TGCAGCGTTGGGGGCGGGACTAGCGGGGGTTATGAGCAGTTCTTC
TRBV4-2	TRBJ2-4	-	few	CASSSRGGIHQYF	TGTGCCAGCAGCTCTAGGGGGGGCATACATCAGTACTTC
TRBV28	TRBJ1-1	TRBD1	-	CASSPYPRQGLRNTEAFF	TGTGCCAGCAGTCCCTACCCCAGACAGGGTTTAAGAAACACTGAAGCTTTCTTT
TRBV5-4	TRBJ2-4	-	-	CASSNYGVAKNIQYF	TGTGCCAGCAGCAACTACGGGGTAGCCAAAAACATTCAGTACTTC
TRBV10-2	TRBJ2-1	TRBD1	-	CASAGQGAYNEQFF	TGCGCCAGCGCGGGACAGGGGGCCTACAATGAGCAGTTCTTC
TRBV4-3	TRBJ1-6	-	-	CASSQRRWELDYNSPLHF	TGCGCCAGCAGCCAACGTCGATGGGAGTTGGACTATAATTCACCCCTCCACTTT
TRBV6-1	TRBJ2-3	-	few	CASRPSLASTDTQYF	TGTGCCAGCAGGCCTAGCCTCGCTAGCACAGATACGCAGTATTTT
TRBV7-3	TRBJ2-3	TRBD2	-	CASSLTSGGADTQYF	TGTGCCAGCAGCTTGACTAGCGGGGGGGCAGATACGCAGTATTTT
TRBV10-3	TRBJ1-3	-	-	CAIGKEWSSGNTIYF	TGTGCCATCGGTAAGGAATGGAGCTCTGGAAACACCATATATTTT
TRBV28	TRBJ2-1	TRBD1	-	CASSLEGTGNNEQFF	TGTGCCAGCAGTTTGGAGGGGACAGGTAACAATGAGCAGTTCTTC
TRBV5-1	TRBJ1-2	TRBD1	-	CASSVYGQGEDGYTF	TGCGCCAGCAGCGTATATGGACAGGGTGAAGATGGCTACACCTTC
TRBV2	TRBJ1-6	-	once	CASSESTQNSPLHF	TGTGCCAGCAGTGAAAGTACACAGAATTCACCCCTCCACTTT
TRBV5-8	TRBJ1-4	TRBD1	-	CASSLVAQGGEKLFF	TGTGCCAGCAGCTTGGTCGCGCAGGGGGGTGAAAAACTGTTTTTT
TRBV4-1	TRBJ2-1	TRBD2	-	CASSQGGLAGVYNEQFF	TGCGCCAGCAGCCAAGGGGGGCTAGCGGGGGTTTACAATGAGCAGTTCTTC
TRBV4-2	TRBJ2-6	TRBD1	-	CASSQATGAGANVLTF	TGTGCCAGCAGCCAAGCTACAGGGGCCGGGGCCAACGTCCTGACTTTC
TRBV4-2	TRBJ1-5	TRBD1	-	CASSQDRDRGNQPQHF	TGTGCCAGCAGCCAAGACCGCGACAGGGGCAATCAGCCCCAGCATTTT
TRBV9	TRBJ1-2	-	-	CASSVDVQWGGDGYTF	TGTGCCAGCAGCGTAGATGTACAGTGGGGGGGCGATGGCTACACCTTC
TRBV9	TRBJ2-3	TRBD2	-	CASSALTSGRSTDTQYF	TGTGCCAGCAGCGCCCTGACTAGCGGCCGTAGCACAGATACGCAGTATTTT
TRBV11-2	TRBJ1-6	-	-	CASSLWRGNNSPLHF	TGTGCCAGCAGCTTATGGAGGGGTAATAATTCACCCCTCCACTTT
TRBV2	TRBJ1-2	-	-	CASTGLLIPEDGYTF	TGTGCCAGCACGGGACTGCTAATTCCCGAAGATGGCTACACCTTC
TRBV11-2	TRBJ2-1	TRBD2	-	CASSQGLAGTSYNEQFF	TGTGCCAGCAGCCAGGGACTAGCGGGGACTAGCTACAATGAGCAGTTCTTC
TRBV2	TRBJ1-5	-	-	CASDLRGSGQPQHF	TGTGCCAGCGACTTACGGGGTTCCGGTCAGCCCCAGCATTTT
TRBV15	TRBJ2-7	TRBD1	-	CATSREGGTVYEQYF	TGTGCCACCAGCAGAGAGGGTGGGACAGTTTACGAGCAGTACTTC
TRBV10-1	TRBJ2-1	TRBD1	once	CASIDHRTGGNYNEQFF	TGCGCCAGCATTGACCATCGGACAGGCGGAAACTACAATGAGCAGTTCTTC
TRBV5-4	TRBJ1-2	TRBD1	-	CVSSLDREGYTF	TGTGTCAGCAGCTTAGACAGGGAGGGCTACACCTTC
TRBV4-2	TRBJ2-5	TRBD1	once	CASSQDGTGSPETQYF	TGTGCCAGCAGCCAAGATGGGACAGGGTCGCCAGAGACCCAGTACTTC
TRBV5-4	TRBJ2-2	TRBD1	-	CASSPGGDRGRSGELFF	TGTGCCAGCAGCCCCGGGGGGGACAGGGGGCGCTCCGGGGAGCTGTTTTTT
TRBV29-1	TRBJ1-1	-	many	CSVEAGGGGTEAFF	TGCAGCGTTGAAGCGGGAGGGGGAGGGACTGAAGCTTTCTTT
TRBV27	TRBJ1-6	-	few	CASSLSRVSSYNSPLHF	TGTGCCAGCAGTTTATCCCGGGTGAGCTCCTATAATTCACCCCTCCACTTT